A single sample is the source of the 32 T cell receptor beta chains below, sequenced in a study of blood T cell repertoires in COVID-19. The table came from immunoSEQ multiplex PCR; TCRdb's copy has only in-frame clones and leaves some out. The sample contains tens of thousands of clones, 75% to 85% of which appear only once. The sequencing sample was made of peripheral blood. All receptors derive from a man of 80 years or more with COVID-19, enrolled during active disease.

The J gene is TRBJ2-2, the V gene TRBV9; 8 bases agree with TRBD1. CDR1 and CDR2 (germline): SGDLS, YYNGEE. This CDR3 has 17 residues. V lost 0 bases to trimming and J lost 1 base; unmatched junction nucleotides: 5. The CDR3 reads CASSVASTGVNTGELFF. The CDR3 coding sequence is TGTGCCAGCAGCGTAGCTTCGACAGGGGTGAACACCGGGGAGCTGTTTTTT.

This clone is a singleton in its sample. The CDR3 nucleotides are TGTGCCAGCAGCTTTGGATCGACAACTAGCGGGACCTACGAGCAGTACTTC. It translates to CASSFGSTTSGTYEQYF. The rearrangement links TRBV11-2 to TRBJ2-7, with TRBD2 identical over 10 bases. The germline CDR1 and CDR2 sequences are SGHAT and FQNNGV. The CDR3 length is 17 residues. J lost 2 bases, V lost 3 bases, and 10 bases had no gene match.

This clone has a handful of counts. This sequence joins TRBV14 and TRBJ1-3; a weak D match, TRBD1 (6 bases). Trimming stripped 0 bases from V and 1 base from J, with 13 bases between. CDR1 is SGHDN and CDR2 is FVKESK in the germline V gene. CDR3 length: 17 amino acids. The CDR3 here is CASSQDGGQISGNTIYF. The CDR3 bases are TGTGCCAGCAGCCAAGACGGGGGGCAGATTTCTGGAAACACCATATATTTT.

The rearrangement links TRBV5-4 to TRBJ2-3, with 16 bases lining up with TRBD2. Trimming took 6 bases from V and 2 from J; bases not matched to a gene: 9. The CDR3 totals 18 residues. Germline CDR1 and CDR2: SGHNT and YYREEE (reference sequence). The CDR3 region has the DNA TGTGCCAGCACCAATCCGGGACTAGCGGGGGGGACCACAGATACGCAGTATTTT. Amino acid sequence: CASTNPGLAGGTTDTQYF.

The rearrangement uses TRBV10-3 and TRBJ1-1; a possible D gene is TRBD1 (5 bases). Germline CDR1 and CDR2: ENHRY and SYGVKD. V dropped 3 bases and J dropped 6 bases, with 17 bases sitting between them. The CDR3 runs 15 residues. CDR3 amino acids: CAISDRGKDGAEAFF. CDR3 bases: TGTGCCATCAGTGACCGGGGGAAAGATGGCGCTGAAGCTTTCTTT.

The V gene is TRBV18, the J gene TRBJ2-7; the D gene is possibly TRBD1 (6 bases). V was trimmed by 3 bases and J by 2 bases, leaving 14 bases between them. This CDR3 has 15 residues. Germline V CDR1 and CDR2: KGHSH, LQKENI. The CDR3 nucleotides are TGTGCCAGCTCACCGGGCACGGGACAAACCTACGAGCAGTACTTC. Protein: CASSPGTGQTYEQYF. Full variable domain (remainder filled in from reference TRBV18 and TRBJ2-7): NAGVMQNPRHLVRRRGQEARLRCSPMKGHSHVYWYRQLPEEGLKFMVYLQKENIIDESGMPKERFSAEFPKEGPSILRIQQVVRGDSAAYFCASSPGTGQTYEQYFGPGTRLTVT.

The rearrangement joins TRBV19 to TRBJ2-3; 7 nucleotides line up with TRBD1. Per the germline V gene, CDR1 is LNHDA and CDR2 is SQIVND (reference sequence). This CDR3 comprises 16 residues. V was clipped by 4 bases and J by 8 bases; unmatched bases: 15. The CDR3 bases are TGTGCCAGTAGTAGTGGGAGACAGGGTTCGACCCTTACGCAGTATTTT. Protein sequence: CASSSGRQGSTLTQYF.

In nucleotides, the CDR3 is TGTGCCAACCCACAGGGGGCTCCCCTTGGTGGCAATCAGCCCCAGCATTTT. Its protein product is CANPQGAPLGGNQPQHF. This chain links TRBV5-4 with TRBJ1-5; TRBD1 matches at 9 bases. The ends lost 9 bases at V and 2 bases at J; junction bases unmatched: 15. The CDR3 is 17 residues long. The germline CDR1 and CDR2 sequences are SGHNT and YYREEE (reference sequence).

J is TRBJ1-2 and V is TRBV7-9; unclear D gene. The CDR3 has 13 amino acids. Trimming cost V 5 bases and J 4 bases, with 11 bases left between them. Germline CDR1 is SEHNR and CDR2 is FQNEAQ (reference sequence). CDR3 sequence (DNA): TGTGCCAGCAGCCGAACCAGTACCTATGGCTACACCTTC. Translated: CASSRTSTYGYTF. The full variable domain, with the rest looked up from reference TRBV7-9 and TRBJ1-2, is DTGVSQNPRHKITKRGQNVTFRCDPISEHNRLYWYRQTLGQGPEFLTYFQNEAQLEKSRLLSDRFSAERPKGSFSTLEIQRTEQGDSAMYLCASSRTSTYGYTFGSGTRLTVV.

This clone was seen a handful of times. This chain links TRBV7-5 with TRBJ2-7; the D segment call TRBD2 is taken from the table without a DNA check. TRBV7-5 is an annotated pseudogene. This CDR3 contains 18 residues. CDR3 nucleotide sequence: TGTGTCAGAAGCTTAGGGGAACGGGGACTAGCGGGAGGCCACGAGCAGTACTTC. Residues: CVRSLGERGLAGGHEQYF.

The V gene is TRBV7-2, the J gene TRBJ2-7, with 10 bases lining up with TRBD2. The CDR3 length is 15 residues. The ends lost 4 bases at V and 2 bases at J; junction bases unmatched: 5. Germline V lookup: CDR1 SGHTA, CDR2 FQGNSA. The CDR3 nucleotides are TGTGCCAGCAGCTCTCTAGCGGGGGCTACCTACGAGCAGTACTTC. Protein: CASSSLAGATYEQYF.

The chain links TRBV4-3 to TRBJ1-5; TRBD1 is a possible D gene (5 bases). V lost 2 bases and J lost 1, with 12 bases in between. Germline V CDR1 and CDR2: LGHNA, YSLEER. The CDR3 runs 16 residues. In DNA, the CDR3 is TGCGCCAGCAGCCAAATGTGGGGCGAGAGCAATCAGCCCCAGCATTTT. Translating it yields CASSQMWGESNQPQHF.

The chain is built from TRBV12-3 or TRBV12-4 and TRBJ1-5, with D possibly being TRBD1 (5 bases). The CDR3 sequence is 12 residues long. The V and J ends lost 6 bases and 3 bases respectively, with 6 bases between them. CDR3 residues: CASRTDNQPQHF. CDR3 coding DNA: TGTGCCAGCAGGACAGACAATCAGCCCCAGCATTTT.

This clone was seen once. The chain uses TRBV5-4 and TRBJ2-1, with D tentatively TRBD2 (5 bases). The CDR3 runs 14 residues. Germline V gene data show CDR1 as SGHNT and CDR2 as YYREEE (reference sequence). V dropped 4 bases and J dropped 3 bases, with 11 bases sitting between them. In nucleotides, the CDR3 is TGTGCCAGCAGCCTAGGACTGAACTACAATGAGCAGTTCTTC. It encodes CASSLGLNYNEQFF.

The rearrangement uses TRBV19 and TRBJ1-1, with TRBD1 identical over 9 bases. The CDR3 totals 13 residues. V dropped 5 bases and J dropped 10; count of bases not matched to a gene: 8. Germline assignment: CDR1 LNHDA and CDR2 SQIVND (reference sequence). The CDR3 DNA reads TGTGCCAGTAGTGTCCGGGACAGGGATGGAGCTTTCTTT. Its translation is CASSVRDRDGAFF.

The chain employs TRBV4-2 and TRBJ2-3; TRBD2 matches at 10 bases. The CDR3 loop spans 18 amino acids. V was pared by 1 base and J by 5 bases, with 12 bases of the junction left unmatched. Per germline, CDR1 LGHNA and CDR2 YNFKEQ. CDR3 protein: CASSQGPLAGGVQDTQYF. The CDR3 nucleotides are TGTGCCAGCAGCCAAGGCCCTTTAGCGGGGGGTGTTCAAGATACGCAGTATTTT.

V is TRBV12-3 or TRBV12-4 and J is TRBJ2-7; 7 bases align to TRBD1. V shed 4 bases and J 3 bases; nucleotides not matched to a gene: 3. CDR3 length equals 13 residues. CDR3 loop: CASSWDRDYEQYF. The CDR3 region has the DNA TGTGCCAGCAGTTGGGACAGAGACTACGAGCAGTACTTC.

This clone came up a few times. The chain carries TRBV9 and TRBJ2-2; TRBD2 aligns across 9 bases. The CDR3 spans 15 residues. V lost 0 bases, J lost 4 bases, and 1 base stayed unmatched. CDR1 and CDR2 from the germline V gene are SGDLS and YYNGEE. The CDR3 spells CASSVVSGSTGELFF. CDR3 nucleotide sequence: TGTGCCAGCAGCGTAGTTAGCGGGAGCACCGGGGAGCTGTTTTTT.

The chain joins TRBV28 to TRBJ1-5, with D tentatively TRBD1 (6 bases). V dropped 3 bases and J dropped 1 base, with 13 bases sitting between them. Looked up from germline, CDR1 is MDHEN and CDR2 is SYDVKM. The CDR3 has 16 residues. The CDR3 protein is CASSLGGLFSNQPQHF. CDR3 sequence (DNA): TGTGCCAGCAGTTTGGGGGGGCTTTTCAGCAATCAGCCCCAGCATTTT.

The rearrangement links TRBV7-9 to TRBJ1-4; 9 bases align to TRBD1. Germline CDR1 SEHNR, CDR2 FQNEAQ (reference sequence). V gave up 5 bases and J gave up 11 bases; unmatched junction bases: 9. The CDR3 is 14 amino acids. DNA of the CDR3: TGTGCCAGCAGCGAGGGACAGGGTATTGGTAAACTGTTTTTT. Translated, it gives CASSEGQGIGKLFF.

This chain uses TRBV14 with TRBJ2-5; maybe TRBD2 (5 bases). Trimming stripped 1 base from V and 1 base from J, with 19 bases between. Germline V gene sequence: CDR1 SGHDN, CDR2 FVKESK. CDR3 length equals 18 residues. The CDR3 here is CASSQGGTGWKAQETQYF. The CDR3 DNA follows: TGTGCCAGCAGCCAAGGGGGTACGGGGTGGAAGGCCCAAGAGACCCAGTACTTC.

This clone was counted only a few times. The chain recombines TRBV7-2 with TRBJ1-5, with D perhaps TRBD1 (6 bases). The CDR3 runs 15 residues. CDR1 SGHTA and CDR2 FQGNSA come from the germline V gene. Trimming took 1 base from V and 6 from J, leaving 13 bases between them. CDR3 amino acids: CASSLVQGNGQPQHF. The CDR3 nucleotides are TGTGCCAGCAGCTTAGTTCAGGGGAACGGTCAGCCCCAGCATTTT.

The chain carries TRBV2 and TRBJ1-1, with D hard to call. Germline V gene lookup returns CDR1 SNHLY and CDR2 FYNNEI. V lost 7 bases to trimming and J lost 1 base, with 7 bases between them. This CDR3 is 12 amino acids long. CDR3: CASIPGNTEAFF. In DNA, the CDR3 is TGTGCCAGCATCCCAGGGAACACTGAAGCTTTCTTT.

The genes are TRBV6-5 and TRBJ1-2, with TRBD1 matching 10 bases. The junction had 9 bases not matched to a gene; V was cut back by 7 bases and J by 7 bases. Germline CDR1 and CDR2: MNHEY and SVGAGI. This CDR3 is 14 amino acids long. The CDR3 spells CASTRQGAHTGYTF. CDR3 nucleotides: TGTGCCAGCACTCGACAGGGGGCGCATACTGGCTACACCTTC.

The rearrangement uses TRBV5-5 and TRBJ2-1; a possible D gene is TRBD2 (6 bases). Per the germline V gene, CDR1 is SGHKS and CDR2 is YYEKEE (reference sequence). CDR3 size: 13 residues. V was trimmed by 0 bases and J by 7 bases, leaving 8 bases between them. The CDR3 nucleotides read TGTGCCAGCAGCTTGGGCCTAGCGAATGAGCAGTTCTTC. This encodes CASSLGLANEQFF.

The V call is TRBV2, the J call TRBJ1-2; D gene ambiguous. The CDR3 contains 14 residues. Trimming took off 2 bases at V and 3 bases at J, with 10 bases between the two ends. Germline V gives CDR1 SNHLY, CDR2 FYNNEI. CDR3 in DNA: TGTGCCAGCAGTGAAAGGAGGGTAGACTATGGCTACACCTTC. Translation gives CASSERRVDYGYTF.

This chain joins TRBV2 and TRBJ1-6; tentative D call: TRBD1 (6 bases). This CDR3 is built from 15 residues. Deletions cut 3 bases from V and 9 bases from J, with 15 bases between. Germline V gene sequence: CDR1 SNHLY, CDR2 FYNNEI. CDR3 protein: CASSDTAGVGSPLHF. CDR3 sequence (DNA): TGTGCCAGCAGTGATACGGCAGGGGTTGGTTCACCCCTCCACTTT.

CDR3 in amino acids: CASSYLDRENARPNEQYF. DNA of the CDR3: TGTGCCAGCAGCTATTTGGATAGGGAGAACGCCCGACCTAACGAGCAGTACTTC. This rearrangement joins TRBV7-3 to TRBJ2-7, with TRBD2 as a possible D gene (5 bases). The length of the CDR3 is 18 residues. Trimming pared 4 bases from V and 5 bases from J, leaving 27 bases between. Germline loops: CDR1 SGHTA, CDR2 FQGTGA.

The chain links TRBV5-1 to TRBJ2-3, with D maybe TRBD2 (5 bases). CDR3 length equals 13 residues. V dropped 4 bases and J dropped 2 bases, with 8 bases sitting between them. Germline assignment: CDR1 SGHRS and CDR2 YFSETQ. DNA for the CDR3: TGCGCCAGCAGCACTAGTTCCACAGATACGCAGTATTTT. This codes for CASSTSSTDTQYF. The variable domain in full, completed from reference TRBV5-1 and TRBJ2-3, reads KAGVTQTPRYLIKTRGQQVTLSCSPISGHRSVSWYQQTPGQGLQFLFEYFSETQRNKGNFPGRFSGRQFSNSRSEMNVSTLELGDSALYLCASSTSSTDTQYFGPGTRLTVL.

The chain joins TRBV5-1 to TRBJ1-2; TRBD1 aligns across 7 bases. This CDR3 comprises 14 residues. Germline V gives CDR1 SGHRS, CDR2 YFSETQ. Germline trimming cut 4 bases from V and 3 bases from J; bases unmatched to any gene: 6. The CDR3 DNA sequence: TGCGCCAGCAGCCTGAGACAGGGATACTATGGCTACACCTTC. This sequence encodes CASSLRQGYYGYTF.

V is TRBV27 and J is TRBJ1-5; possible D gene TRBD1, 5 bases. The V and J ends lost 4 bases and 0 bases respectively, with 13 bases between them. CDR3 length equals 16 residues. Germline loops: CDR1 MNHEY, CDR2 SMNVEV (reference sequence). CDR3 in amino acids: CASSSAAGISNQPQHF. The DNA of the CDR3 is TGTGCCAGCAGTTCGGCCGCAGGGATTAGCAATCAGCCCCAGCATTTT.

This chain uses TRBV2 with TRBJ2-2; 11 bases line up with TRBD2. The V and J ends lost 0 bases and 4 bases, in that order; junction bases with no gene match: 1. Looked up from germline, CDR1 is SNHLY and CDR2 is FYNNEI. There are 16 residues in the CDR3. The CDR3: CASSEASGRGTGELFF. The DNA of the CDR3 is TGTGCCAGCAGTGAAGCTAGCGGGAGGGGCACCGGGGAGCTGTTTTTT.